A single T cell receptor (beta chain) is shown here with its context. Germline V gene lookup returns CDR1 SGHRS and CDR2 YFSETQ. Trimming removed 4 bases from V and 6 bases from J; junction bases left unmatched: 8. This CDR3 region has 14 residues. This sample is part of a study of blood T cell repertoires in COVID-19. Across the study: COVID-19 samples, acute and convalescent, were from the United States, Italy and Spain. PBMCs, B-cell-depleted T cells, or T cells were the source of the cDNA or gDNA that made up the material.

In the source study's methods: The assay estimated nucleated cells by amplifying reference gene primers. Profiled with immunoSEQ multiplex PCR; TCRdb holds only in-frame clones, not every one. V, J and clone size were drawn from that table, and D and trimming were deduced from the DNA. The sample yields over 75,000 clones, approximately 87% seen once. V usage is TRBV5-1 and J usage is TRBJ2-3; 7 nucleotides agree with TRBD2. The receptor comes from a human donor in a cohort sampled during active COVID-19. Sequencing used peripheral blood. CDR3 protein: CASSGGEGLDTQYF. The DNA of the CDR3 is TGCGCCAGCAGCGGTGGGGAGGGTCTGGATACGCAGTATTTT.